This T cell receptor (beta chain) was obtained from a study of T cell repertoires in cytomegalovirus infection. Study summary: It can be stated that public TCR beta signatures indicated CMV infection as well as a matching HLA type.

TCRdb recomputed calls from the reads with MiXCR, one row per CDR3 protein. The table records about 76,000 distinct CDR3 sequences, about 4% of them present only once. V gave up 6 bases and J gave up 0 bases, with 5 bases separating them. The CDR3 runs 12 residues. Per germline, CDR1 MDHEN and CDR2 SYDVKM. This clonotype was recorded many times. Specimen: PBMCs. The sequence came from a human donor in good health (CMV status not recorded). Some clones in this sample may be carry-over from other donors' samples. The chain combines TRBV28 with TRBJ1-1; D unclear. The CDR3 region has the DNA TGTGCCAGCAGATCTCTGAACACTGAAGCTTTCTTT. It is translated as CASRSLNTEAFF.